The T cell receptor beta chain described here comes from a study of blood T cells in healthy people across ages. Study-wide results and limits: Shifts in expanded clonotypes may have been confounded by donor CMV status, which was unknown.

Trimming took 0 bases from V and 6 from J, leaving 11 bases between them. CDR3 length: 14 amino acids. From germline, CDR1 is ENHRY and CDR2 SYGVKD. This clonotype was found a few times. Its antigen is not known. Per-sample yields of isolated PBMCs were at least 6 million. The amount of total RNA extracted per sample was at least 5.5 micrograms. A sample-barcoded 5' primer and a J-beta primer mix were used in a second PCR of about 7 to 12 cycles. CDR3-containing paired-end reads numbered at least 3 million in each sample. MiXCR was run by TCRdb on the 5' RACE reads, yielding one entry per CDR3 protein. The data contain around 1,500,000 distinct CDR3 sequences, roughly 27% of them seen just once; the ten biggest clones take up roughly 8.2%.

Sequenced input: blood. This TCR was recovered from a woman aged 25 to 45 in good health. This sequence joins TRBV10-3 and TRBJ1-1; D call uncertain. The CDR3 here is CAISESGGYAEAFF. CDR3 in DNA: TGTGCCATCAGTGAGTCAGGAGGGTACGCTGAAGCTTTCTTT.